These 15 T cell receptor beta chains were all obtained from the same sample, sequenced in a study of monozygotic twins with inflammatory bowel disease. TCRdb processed the 5' RACE reads again and assigns one entry to each CDR3 protein, with no DNA. The clone table shows roughly 200,000 distinct CDR3 sequences, with the ten largest holding 7.7%. The source material was blood. The receptor source for this set is a human donor with ulcerative colitis or Crohn's disease, or a healthy co-twin of an affected twin (not recorded which).

The J gene is TRBJ1-5, the V gene TRBV5-1. This CDR3 comprises 14 residues. CDR1 is SGHRS, CDR2 YFSETQ, per germline. The CDR3 loop is CASSLGGKDQPQHF.

The chain links TRBV4-2 to TRBJ2-1; TCRdb's D call of TRBD2 is untestable without DNA. The CDR3 runs to 16 residues. The germline gives CDR1 LGHNA, CDR2 YNFKEQ. CDR3 loop: CASSQDRDYPLDEQFF.

The V call is TRBV7-6, the J call TRBJ2-1; TCRdb's assignment of TRBD2 cannot be checked, as there is no DNA. This CDR3 has 13 residues. Germline assignment: CDR1 SGHVS and CDR2 FNYEAQ. CDR3 sequence reads: CASRGGGNNEQFF.

The chain uses TRBV5-1 and TRBJ2-5; TCRdb names TRBD2, which stays unverified in the absence of DNA. Germline loops: CDR1 SGHRS, CDR2 YFSETQ. The CDR3 is 14 amino acids. The CDR3 here is CASSIGTSPSFQYF.

This chain joins TRBV27 and TRBJ2-7; TCRdb indicates TRBD1, and absent DNA this call remains unverified. CDR1 MNHEY and CDR2 SMNVEV come from the germline V gene (reference sequence). The CDR3 length is 20 residues. The CDR3 sequence is CASSATLPGRAAKGSYEQYF.

V and J are TRBV3-1 and TRBJ1-1; the D call from TCRdb, TRBD1, cannot be confirmed without DNA. The CDR3 length is 11 residues. Germline CDR1 and CDR2: LGHDT and YNNKEL (reference sequence). The CDR3 loop is CASQRGQEAFF.

The V gene is TRBV24-1, the J gene TRBJ2-2; TCRdb lists TRBD2, though no DNA is available to test this call. The CDR3 covers 18 residues. The germline CDR1 and CDR2 sequences are KGHDR and SFDVKD. This CDR3 is CATSERLAGGTNTGELFF.

V is TRBV29-1 and J is TRBJ2-4; TCRdb names TRBD1, which stays unverified in the absence of DNA. From germline, CDR1 is SQVTM and CDR2 ANQGSEA. The CDR3 runs 13 residues. CDR3 protein: CSAQGQGGNIQYF.

This chain links TRBV20-1 with TRBJ1-1; without DNA, the TCRdb call of TRBD1 cannot be checked. Germline V gives CDR1 DFQATT, CDR2 SNEGSKA (reference sequence). This CDR3 region has 13 residues. The chain's CDR3 is CSAIQASVAEAFF.

The chain employs TRBV7-6 and TRBJ2-7; the TRBD1 assignment by TCRdb is unverifiable without DNA. The CDR3 has 15 amino acids. Germline V gene sequence: CDR1 SGHVS, CDR2 FNYEAQ. CDR3 amino acids: CASSLGASVSYEQYF.

The genes are TRBV20-1 and TRBJ2-1; checking the TCRdb D call of TRBD2 is not possible without DNA. Germline V gives CDR1 DFQATT, CDR2 SNEGSKA (reference sequence). There are 16 residues in the CDR3. CDR3 protein: CSASPSVGPPADEQFF.

The chain combines TRBV5-5 with TRBJ2-1. Germline values: CDR1 SGHKS, CDR2 YYEKEE (reference sequence). This CDR3 spans 13 amino acids. The chain's CDR3 is CASSLGIANEQFF.

This chain joins TRBV18 and TRBJ1-3; TCRdb names TRBD1, which stays unverified in the absence of DNA. The CDR3 runs to 19 residues. Germline V lookup: CDR1 KGHSH, CDR2 LQKENI. The CDR3 spells CASSLSGNRGLDVGNTIYF. The whole variable domain, remainder taken from reference TRBV18 and TRBJ1-3, is NAGVMQNPRHLVRRRGQEARLRCSPMKGHSHVYWYRQLPEEGLKFMVYLQKENIIDESGMPKERFSAEFPKEGPSILRIQQVVRGDSAAYFCASSLSGNRGLDVGNTIYFGEGSWLTVV.

The V gene is TRBV30, the J gene TRBJ2-1; the TCRdb call, TRBD2, lacks DNA for checking. CDR3 size: 17 residues. The germline V gene encodes CDR1 GTSNPN and CDR2 SVGIG (reference sequence). This chain's CDR3 is CAWTPHWTSGRNNEQFF.

This rearrangement joins TRBV7-8 to TRBJ2-1; TCRdb designates TRBD2, a call that cannot be tested without DNA. The germline gives CDR1 SGHVS, CDR2 FQNEAQ. The CDR3 has 15 residues. Here the CDR3 reads CASSGTSGSYNEQFF.